This paragraph reports one TCR beta chain. Its specific antigen is unknown. Nothing much larger sits one base from this clone, and base qualities are not available. This sample is drawn from a study of T cell repertoires in cytomegalovirus infection (dated by TCRdb to the late 2010s). Broadly, across the study: Peptide stimulations targeted recently identified HLA-C-restricted CMV epitopes, whose presentation resists viral immunomodulation, together with well-studied HLA-B-restricted epitopes. Donor HLA type was relevant to the analysis, as public TCR beta signatures indicated carriage of CMV infection together with the matching HLA type. Broader findings and caveats from the paper: The ex vivo response was dominated by HLA-C-restricted CMV-specific TCR beta clonotypes, which also provided the single most frequent clonotype in two of eight donors. Carriers of CMV infection plus the relevant HLA type were discriminated by the cumulative frequency of public TCR beta family members in the study cohort and in an independent approximately 340-donor cohort.

The run used an Illumina HiSeq 1500. TCRdb reworked the public reads: Q25 trimming with fastp, MiXCR clone assembly, productive beta chains retained. Every distinct CDR3 protein forms one entry, paired with its most common genes and DNA. Here the sample has 680,000 or so distinct CDR3 sequences; approximately 33% occur a single time. Roughly 18% of the sample rests with the top ten. The sample's treatment or condition label, in plain terms: in vitro stimulation with specific CMV peptide epitopes to enrich CMV-specific T cells. Taken from cysteine to phenylalanine, the CDR3 has 13 residues. The CDR3 DNA has 39 bases and is translated from base 1. CDR1 LGHNT and CDR2 FRNRAP are derived from the germline V gene. Relative to germline, V is 6 bases shorter and J is 6 bases shorter, with 13 bases between their ends.

In this chain, TRBV12-5 is recombined with TRBJ2-3; no D gene call is confident. This receptor was taken from a human donor in good health (CMV status not recorded). Some clones in this sample may be carry-over from other donors' samples. This sample comprised cultured PBMCs, obtained from culture after CMV antigen stimulation. The sequence in DNA is TGTGCTAGTGGACTATTCATTATGGATACGCAGTATTTT. Its translation is CASGLFIMDTQYF.